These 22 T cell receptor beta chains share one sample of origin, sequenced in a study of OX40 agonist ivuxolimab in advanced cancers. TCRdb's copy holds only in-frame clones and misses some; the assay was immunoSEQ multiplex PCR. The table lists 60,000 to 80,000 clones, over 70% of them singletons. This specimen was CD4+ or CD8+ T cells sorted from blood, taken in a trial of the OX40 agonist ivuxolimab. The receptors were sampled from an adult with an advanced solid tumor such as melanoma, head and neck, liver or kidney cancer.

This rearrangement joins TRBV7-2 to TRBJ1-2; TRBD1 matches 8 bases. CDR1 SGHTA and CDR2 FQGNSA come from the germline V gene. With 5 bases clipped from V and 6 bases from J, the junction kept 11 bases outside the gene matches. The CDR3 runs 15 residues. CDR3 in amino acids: CASSQWTGIMNGYTF. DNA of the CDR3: TGTGCCAGCAGCCAATGGACAGGGATTATGAATGGCTACACCTTC.

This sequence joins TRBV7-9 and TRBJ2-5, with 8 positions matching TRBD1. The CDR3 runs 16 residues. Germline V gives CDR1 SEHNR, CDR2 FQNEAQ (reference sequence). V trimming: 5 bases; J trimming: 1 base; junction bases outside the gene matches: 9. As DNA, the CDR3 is TGTGCCAGCAGCCCGAACCGGGACAGGATCCAAGAGACCCAGTACTTC. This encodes CASSPNRDRIQETQYF. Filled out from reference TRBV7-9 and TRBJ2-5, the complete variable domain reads DTGVSQNPRHKITKRGQNVTFRCDPISEHNRLYWYRQTLGQGPEFLTYFQNEAQLEKSRLLSDRFSAERPKGSFSTLEIQRTEQGDSAMYLCASSPNRDRIQETQYFGPGTRLLVL.

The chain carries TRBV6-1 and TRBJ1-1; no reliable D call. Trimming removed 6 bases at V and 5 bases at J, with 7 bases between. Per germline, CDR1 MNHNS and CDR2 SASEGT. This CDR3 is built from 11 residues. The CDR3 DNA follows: TGTGCCAGCAGCTGGGGAACTGAAGCTTTCTTT. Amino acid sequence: CASSWGTEAFF.

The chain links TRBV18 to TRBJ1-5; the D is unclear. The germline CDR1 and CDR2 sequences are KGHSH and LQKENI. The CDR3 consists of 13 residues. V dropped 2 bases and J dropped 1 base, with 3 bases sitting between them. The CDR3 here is CASSPESNQPQHF. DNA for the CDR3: TGTGCCAGCTCACCAGAAAGCAATCAGCCCCAGCATTTT.

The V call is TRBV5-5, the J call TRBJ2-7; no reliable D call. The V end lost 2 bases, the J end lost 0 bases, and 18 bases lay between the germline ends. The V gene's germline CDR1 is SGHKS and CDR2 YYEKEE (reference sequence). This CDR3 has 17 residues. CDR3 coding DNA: TGTGCCAGCAGCTTTAGGGCTACCCCGATGAGCTCCTACGAGCAGTACTTC. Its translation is CASSFRATPMSSYEQYF.

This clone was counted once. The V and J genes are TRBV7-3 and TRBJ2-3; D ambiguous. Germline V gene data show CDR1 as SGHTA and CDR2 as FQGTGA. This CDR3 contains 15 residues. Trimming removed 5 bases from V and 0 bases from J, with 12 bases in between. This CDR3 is CASSPELRSTDTQYF. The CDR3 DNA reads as TGTGCCAGCAGCCCCGAATTGCGGAGCACAGATACGCAGTATTTT.

As DNA, the CDR3 is TGTGCCAGCAGTGATAGGGGGACAGGGGAAGATACGCAGTATTTT. It is translated as CASSDRGTGEDTQYF. V usage is TRBV2 and J usage is TRBJ2-3; TRBD1 agrees at 10 bases. CDR3 length: 15 amino acids. Germline CDR1 is SNHLY and CDR2 is FYNNEI. J lost 5 bases, V lost 3 bases, and 5 bases had no gene match. Using reference TRBV2 and TRBJ2-3 for the parts outside the CDR3, the full variable domain is EPEVTQTPSHQVTQMGQEVILRCVPISNHLYFYWYRQILGQKVEFLVSFYNNEISEKSEIFDDQFSVERPDGSNFTLKIRSTKLEDSAMYFCASSDRGTGEDTQYFGPGTRLTVL.

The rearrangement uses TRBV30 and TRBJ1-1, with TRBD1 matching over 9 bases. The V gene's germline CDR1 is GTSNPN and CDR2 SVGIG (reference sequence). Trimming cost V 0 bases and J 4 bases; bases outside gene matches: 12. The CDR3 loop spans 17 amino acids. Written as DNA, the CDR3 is TGTGCCTGGAGTGTAGAAGGAGACAGGGGGGCGATCACTGAAGCTTTCTTT. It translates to CAWSVEGDRGAITEAFF.

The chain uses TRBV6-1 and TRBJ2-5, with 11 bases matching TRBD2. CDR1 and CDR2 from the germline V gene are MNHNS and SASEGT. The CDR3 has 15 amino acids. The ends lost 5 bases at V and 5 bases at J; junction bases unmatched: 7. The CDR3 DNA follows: TGTGCCAGCAGTTCACTAGCGGGAGTGGGTGAGACCCAGTACTTC. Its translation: CASSSLAGVGETQYF.

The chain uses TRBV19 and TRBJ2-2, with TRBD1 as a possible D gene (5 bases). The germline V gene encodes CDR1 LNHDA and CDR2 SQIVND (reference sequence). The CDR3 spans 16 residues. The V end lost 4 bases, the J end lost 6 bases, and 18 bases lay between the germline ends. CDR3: CASSRASGINAGELFF. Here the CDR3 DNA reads TGTGCCAGTAGTAGAGCTTCAGGGATCAACGCCGGGGAGCTGTTTTTT.

The CDR3 DNA reads TGTGCCAGCAGCCTCCGACAGGGCCCCTACTCTGGAAACACCATATATTTT. Residues: CASSLRQGPYSGNTIYF. The rearrangement uses TRBV5-4 and TRBJ1-3, with 7 positions matching TRBD1. Trimming took 4 bases from V and 0 from J; bases not matched to a gene: 10. The V gene's germline CDR1 is SGHNT and CDR2 YYREEE (reference sequence). This CDR3 is 17 amino acids long.

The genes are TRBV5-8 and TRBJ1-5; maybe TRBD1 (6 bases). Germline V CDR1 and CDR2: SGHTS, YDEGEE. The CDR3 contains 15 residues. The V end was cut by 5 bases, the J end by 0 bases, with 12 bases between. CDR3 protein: CASRRGEHSNQPQHF. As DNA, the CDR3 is TGTGCCAGCAGGAGGGGGGAACATAGCAATCAGCCCCAGCATTTT.

DNA for the CDR3: TGCGCCAGCAGGGGGAGGCAGGGAGAAAGCTACGAGCAGTACTTC. Translated: CASRGRQGESYEQYF. The V call is TRBV5-1, the J call TRBJ2-7, with D perhaps TRBD2 (6 bases). V lost 5 bases to trimming and J lost 3 bases, with 18 bases between them. The CDR3 length is 15 residues. CDR1 and CDR2 from the germline V gene are SGHRS and YFSETQ.

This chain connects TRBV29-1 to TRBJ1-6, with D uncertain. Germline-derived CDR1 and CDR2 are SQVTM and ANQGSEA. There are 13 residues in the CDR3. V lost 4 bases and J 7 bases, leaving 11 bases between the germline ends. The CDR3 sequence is CSVGESLNSPLHF. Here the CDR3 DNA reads TGCAGCGTTGGTGAGTCGCTAAATTCACCCCTCCACTTT.

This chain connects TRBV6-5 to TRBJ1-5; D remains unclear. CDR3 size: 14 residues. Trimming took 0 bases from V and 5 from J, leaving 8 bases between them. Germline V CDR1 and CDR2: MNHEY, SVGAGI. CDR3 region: CASSYSGQDQPQHF. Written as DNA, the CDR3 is TGTGCCAGCAGTTACTCTGGGCAGGATCAGCCCCAGCATTTT.

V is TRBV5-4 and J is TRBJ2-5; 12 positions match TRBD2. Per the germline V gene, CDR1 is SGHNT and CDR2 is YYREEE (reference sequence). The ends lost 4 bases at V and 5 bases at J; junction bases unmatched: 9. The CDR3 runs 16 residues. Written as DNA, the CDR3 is TGTGCCAGCAGCCAAGCGAAGACTAGCGGGAGTGAGACCCAGTACTTC. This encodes CASSQAKTSGSETQYF.

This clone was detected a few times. DNA of the CDR3: TGTGCCAGCAGTGAGGCGGAAACCGGGGAGCTGTTTTTT. It yields the protein CASSEAETGELFF. J is TRBJ2-2 and V is TRBV6-4; no clear D. Looked up from germline, CDR1 is MRHNA and CDR2 is SNTAGT. V shed 3 bases and J shed 5 bases, with 7 bases lying between them. The length of the CDR3 is 13 residues.

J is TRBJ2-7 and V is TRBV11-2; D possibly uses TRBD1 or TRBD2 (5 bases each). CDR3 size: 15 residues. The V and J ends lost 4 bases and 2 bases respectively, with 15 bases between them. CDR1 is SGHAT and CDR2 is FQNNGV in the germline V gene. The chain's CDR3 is CASSSSPGPAYEQYF. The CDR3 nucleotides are TGTGCCAGCAGCTCCTCCCCGGGACCTGCCTACGAGCAGTACTTC.

DNA for the CDR3: TGCGCCAGCAGCCAACAGGGACCAGAAGCTTTCTTT. Translated: CASSQQGPEAFF. The genes are TRBV4-1 and TRBJ1-1; the D gene is possibly TRBD1 (5 bases). Deletions cut 2 bases from V and 8 bases from J, with 9 bases between. This CDR3 is built from 12 residues. Looked up from germline, CDR1 is MGHRA and CDR2 is YSYEKL.

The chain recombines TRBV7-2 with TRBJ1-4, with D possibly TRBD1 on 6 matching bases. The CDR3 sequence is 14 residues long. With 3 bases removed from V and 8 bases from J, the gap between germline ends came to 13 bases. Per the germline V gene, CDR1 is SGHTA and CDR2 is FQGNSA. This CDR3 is CASSFQGSGEKLFF. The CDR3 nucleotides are TGTGCCAGCAGCTTCCAGGGGAGCGGGGAAAAACTGTTTTTT.

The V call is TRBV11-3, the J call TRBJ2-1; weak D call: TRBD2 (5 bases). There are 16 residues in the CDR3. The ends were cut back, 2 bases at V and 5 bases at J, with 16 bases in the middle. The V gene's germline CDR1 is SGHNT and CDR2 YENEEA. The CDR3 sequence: CASSLRGVFGDNEQFF. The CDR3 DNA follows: TGTGCCAGCAGCTTAAGAGGCGTGTTCGGGGACAATGAGCAGTTCTTC.

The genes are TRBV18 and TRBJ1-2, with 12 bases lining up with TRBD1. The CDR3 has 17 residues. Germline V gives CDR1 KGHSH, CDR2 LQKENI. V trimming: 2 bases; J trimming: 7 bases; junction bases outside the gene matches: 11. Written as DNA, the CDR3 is TGTGCCAGCTCACCAATTGGAGGGACAGGGGGCTTGAGTGGCTACACCTTC. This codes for CASSPIGGTGGLSGYTF.